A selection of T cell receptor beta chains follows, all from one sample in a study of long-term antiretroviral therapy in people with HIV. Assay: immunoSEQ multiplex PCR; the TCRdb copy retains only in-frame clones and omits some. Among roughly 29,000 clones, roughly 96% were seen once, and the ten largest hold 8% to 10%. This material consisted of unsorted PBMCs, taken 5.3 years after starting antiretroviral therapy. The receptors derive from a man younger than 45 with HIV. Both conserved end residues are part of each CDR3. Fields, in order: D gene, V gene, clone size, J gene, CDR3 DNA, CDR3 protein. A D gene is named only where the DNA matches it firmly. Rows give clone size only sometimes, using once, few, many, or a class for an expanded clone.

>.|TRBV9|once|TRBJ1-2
TGTGCCAGCAGCGGTGGGAGGGCGGACGAATATGGCTACACCTTC
CASSGGRADEYGYTF
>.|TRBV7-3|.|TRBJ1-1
TGTGCCAGCAGCTTAGGGGGCAAGGTGAACACTGAAGCTTTCTTT
CASSLGGKVNTEAFF
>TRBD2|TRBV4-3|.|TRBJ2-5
TGCGCCAGCAAAGCCGGGACTAGCGGGGAGAGGGGGACCCAGTACTTC
CASKAGTSGERGTQYF
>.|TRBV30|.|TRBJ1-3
TGTGCCTGGAGACGTCCAGGGAATACCATATATTTT
CAWRRPGNTIYF
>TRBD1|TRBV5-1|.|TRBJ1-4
TGCGCCAGCAGCTTGGCCGGGACAGGGGAAGAAAAACTGTTTTTT
CASSLAGTGEEKLFF
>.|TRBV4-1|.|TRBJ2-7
TGCGCCAGCAGCCAAGATCCGCTTTCGGGTTGGGGCGAGCAGTACTTC
CASSQDPLSGWGEQYF
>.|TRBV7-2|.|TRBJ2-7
TGTGCCAGCAGCCCCGCCGGGACAACCTACGAGCAGTACTTC
CASSPAGTTYEQYF
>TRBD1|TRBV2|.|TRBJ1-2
TGTGCCAGCAGCGGGACAGGTGACTATGGCTACACCTTC
CASSGTGDYGYTF
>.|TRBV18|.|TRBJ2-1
TGTGCCAGCTCACCCCTACCCCCCTCGATGTATGATGAGCAGTTCTTC
CASSPLPPSMYDEQFF
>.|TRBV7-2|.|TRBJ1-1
TGTGCCAGCAGCCCCGGGAGCGGGACGGAGAGAGGGGCTTTCTTT
CASSPGSGTERGAFF
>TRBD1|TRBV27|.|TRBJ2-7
TGTGCCAGCAGAGGACAGGGACGCTACGAGCAGTACTTC
CASRGQGRYEQYF
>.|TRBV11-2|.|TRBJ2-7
TGTGCCAGCAGCTTAGCGGGGGAGCAGTACTTC
CASSLAGEQYF
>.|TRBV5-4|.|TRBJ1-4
TGTGCCAGCAGCTCCTTCCCGATGGGCGAAAAACTGTTTTTT
CASSSFPMGEKLFF
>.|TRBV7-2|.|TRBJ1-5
TGTGCCAGCAGCTTAGTACTACAGAGCAATCAGCCCCAGCATTTT
CASSLVLQSNQPQHF
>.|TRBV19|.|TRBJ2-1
TGTGCCAGTAGTGTCTTCCCAGAGAGCTATGAGCAGTTCTTC
CASSVFPESYEQFF
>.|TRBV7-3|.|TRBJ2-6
TGTGCCAGCAGCCCCCGTTCTGGGGCCAACGTCCTGACTTTC
CASSPRSGANVLTF
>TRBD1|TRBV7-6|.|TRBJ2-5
TGTGCCAGCAGCTTAGAAAGGGACAGTCACCTGAGGGGAGAGACCCAGTACTTC
CASSLERDSHLRGETQYF
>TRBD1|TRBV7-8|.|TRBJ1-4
TGTGCCAGCACCGACGGACAGGGACCCAATTCTCCAGTGTTTTTT
CASTDGQGPNSPVFF
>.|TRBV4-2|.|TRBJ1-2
TGTGCCAGCAGCCAACCCGGGACCGCGATTAACTATGGCTACACCTTC
CASSQPGTAINYGYTF
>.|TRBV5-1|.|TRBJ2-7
TGCGCCAGCAGCTTGGCTTGGGGCGCCTACGAGCAGTACTTC
CASSLAWGAYEQYF
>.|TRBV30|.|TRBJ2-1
TGTGCCTATCCGCGAGATTCCTACAATGAGCAGTTCTTC
CAYPRDSYNEQFF
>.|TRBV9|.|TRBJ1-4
TGTGCCAGCAGCCCTCAAGATCTGGGGTATGAAAAACTGTTTTTT
CASSPQDLGYEKLFF
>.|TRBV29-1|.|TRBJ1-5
TGCAGCGTTGAGGAGGACAGAATGCCTAGGCGGAATCAGCCCCAGCATTTT
CSVEEDRMPRRNQPQHF
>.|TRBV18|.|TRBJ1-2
TGTGCCAGCTCACCGGGCAGCCCATACTATGGCTACACCTTC
CASSPGSPYYGYTF